The 29 T cell receptor beta chains below come from one sample, sequenced in a study of control samples from healthy donors and cancer patients. The assay was immunoSEQ multiplex PCR, and TCRdb's table has in-frame clones only and misses some. There are approximately 120,000 clones in the sample; less than 90% occur only once, and 1.5% to 2% lies in the top ten. The material sequenced was blood. All receptors come from a man aged 18 to 30 in good health.

In its sample, this clone was seen once. The chain employs TRBV10-2 and TRBJ1-2; no reliable D call. The germline V gene has CDR1 WSHSY and CDR2 SAAADI. The CDR3 sequence is 12 residues long. V was trimmed by 8 bases and J by 3 bases, leaving 10 bases between them. The CDR3 region is CASAKDDYGYTF. The CDR3 DNA reads as TGCGCCAGCGCTAAGGACGACTATGGCTACACCTTC.

The gene calls are TRBV27 and TRBJ1-4, with D possibly matching TRBD1 (6 bases). Germline assignment: CDR1 MNHEY and CDR2 SMNVEV (reference sequence). Trimming cost V 4 bases and J 6 bases, with 24 bases left between them. This CDR3 region has 18 residues. The DNA for the CDR3 is TGTGCCAGCAGTTCAACCGGGACACCCTATCGGTTGGATGAAAAACTGTTTTTT. Protein product: CASSSTGTPYRLDEKLFF.

To note about this clone: A read error may produce the germline difference seen at one junction end. The rearrangement uses TRBV10-3 and TRBJ2-2; D perhaps matches TRBD2 (5 bases). CDR3 length: 15 residues. Germline values: CDR1 ENHRY, CDR2 SYGVKD. In DNA, the CDR3 is TGTGCCATCAGAATGGACCGATTTTACACCGGGGAGCTGCTTTTT. This sequence encodes CAIRMDRFYTGELLF.

This clone was observed once. Other DNA variants within this sample encode the same CDR3. The chain carries TRBV20-1 and TRBJ2-7; D tentatively fits TRBD1 or TRBD2 (5 bases each). The CDR3 loop spans 11 amino acids. V lost 5 bases, J lost 7 bases, and 12 bases lay in between. Germline values: CDR1 DFQATT, CDR2 SNEGSKA (reference sequence). CDR3 sequence (DNA): TGCAGTGCTCGGGACCCCCCGGAGCAGTACTTC. Its protein product is CSARDPPEQYF.

The chain is built from TRBV19 and TRBJ1-5; 8 bases are shared with TRBD1. The length of the CDR3 is 16 residues. With V trimmed by 3 bases and J by 6 bases, 10 bases remained unmatched. Germline values: CDR1 LNHDA, CDR2 SQIVND (reference sequence). DNA for the CDR3: TGTGCCAGTAGTATGGGCCCGGGACAGGCACTTCAGCCCCAGCATTTT. Encoded protein: CASSMGPGQALQPQHF.

This clone was seen a single time. The chain is built from TRBV6-5 and TRBJ1-6; unclear D gene. Germline CDR1 MNHEY, CDR2 SVGAGI. The CDR3 is 12 amino acids. V was cut by 2 bases and J by 14 bases, with 10 bases left in between. The CDR3: CASSYLPGALHF. The CDR3 DNA reads as TGTGCCAGCAGTTACCTTCCCGGCGCCCTCCACTTT.

The rearrangement joins TRBV7-2 to TRBJ2-1; 7 bases match TRBD2. The CDR3 spans 14 residues. The V gene end was trimmed by 6 bases and the J gene end by 8 bases; junction bases not matched to a gene: 10. CDR1 is SGHTA, CDR2 FQGNSA, per germline. The CDR3, as DNA: TGTGCCAGCAGTACAGCGGGAATCATCGATGAGCAGTTCTTC. It specifies CASSTAGIIDEQFF.

This chain connects TRBV6-4 to TRBJ2-3; TRBD1 is a possible D gene (5 bases). The CDR3 contains 15 residues. Germline V gives CDR1 MRHNA, CDR2 SNTAGT. V dropped 6 bases and J dropped 0 bases, with 13 bases sitting between them. CDR3: CASRANRYSTDTQYF. The CDR3 DNA reads TGTGCCAGCAGGGCGAACAGGTATAGCACAGATACGCAGTATTTT.

The chain couples TRBV3-1 (or the pseudogene TRBV3-2) to TRBJ1-2, with D tentatively TRBD1 (6 bases). V lost 3 bases, J lost 8 bases, and 16 bases lay in between. This CDR3 comprises 14 residues. CDR1 and CDR2 from the germline V gene are LGHDT and YNNKEL (reference sequence). The CDR3 nucleotides read TGTGCCAGCAGCCATCGGGGGGCGTTGGGAGGCTACACCTTC. This encodes CASSHRGALGGYTF.

V gene TRBV6-2 or TRBV6-3 combines with J gene TRBJ2-1; perhaps D is TRBD1 or TRBD2 (6 bases each). V lost 7 bases, J lost 5 bases, and 24 bases lay in between. Germline CDR1 MNHEY, CDR2 SVGEGT. The CDR3 consists of 17 residues. CDR3 in DNA: TGTGCCAGCACCCCCAGGGGACTCACCTTTTTAGACAATGAGCAGTTCTTC. Translated: CASTPRGLTFLDNEQFF.

This rearrangement joins TRBV30 to TRBJ2-3; 9 bases are a match to TRBD2. J lost 3 bases, V lost 4 bases, and 8 bases had no gene match. Germline CDR1 reads GTSNPN; CDR2 reads SVGIG (reference sequence). The CDR3 has 15 amino acids. CDR3 sequence (DNA): TGTGCCTGGATGCCCATAAGCGGGAGGACAGATACGCAGTATTTT. Its translation: CAWMPISGRTDTQYF.

The CDR3 DNA sequence: TGTGCCACCAGTGGCGCCATTGGGACTACCTACAATGAGCAGTTCTTC. This sequence encodes CATSGAIGTTYNEQFF. This chain connects TRBV24-1 to TRBJ2-1, with 7 positions matching TRBD2. CDR1 is KGHDR, CDR2 SFDVKD, per germline. CDR3 length equals 16 residues. The trim removed 5 bases at V and 2 bases at J, leaving 8 bases unmatched.

The chain has TRBV28 and TRBJ2-3; possibly TRBD2 for D (5 bases). Germline V gene sequence: CDR1 MDHEN, CDR2 SYDVKM. V lost 6 bases and J 3 bases, leaving 22 bases between the germline ends. This CDR3 is 17 amino acids long. The CDR3 DNA sequence: TGTGCCAGCAGCAGCCCGGGCCCGGGAATAAGTACAGATACGCAGTATTTT. Amino acid sequence: CASSSPGPGISTDTQYF.

The J gene is TRBJ1-3, the V gene TRBV7-2, with 7 positions matching TRBD1. Germline assignment: CDR1 SGHTA and CDR2 FQGNSA. The V segment lost 3 bases and the J segment 0 bases; nucleotides outside the gene matches: 5. The CDR3 spans 16 residues. The CDR3 coding sequence is TGTGCCAGCAGCTTGGGACAGCCTATCTCTGGAAACACCATATATTTT. Encoded protein: CASSLGQPISGNTIYF.

This chain links TRBV19 with TRBJ1-1; TRBD1 might be the D (5 bases). CDR3 length equals 16 residues. Trimming cost V 2 bases and J 0 bases, with 13 bases left between them. From germline, CDR1 is LNHDA and CDR2 SQIVND (reference sequence). CDR3 nucleotides: TGTGCCAGTAGTATAACGTCGGGGCAGTTGAACACTGAAGCTTTCTTT. Its protein is CASSITSGQLNTEAFF.

Concerning this clone: Different DNA sequences within this sample yield the same CDR3. The chain is built from TRBV3-1 (or the pseudogene TRBV3-2) and TRBJ2-2; D possibly matches TRBD1 or TRBD2 (6 bases each). Trimming pared 4 bases from V and 8 bases from J, leaving 14 bases between. CDR3 length: 14 amino acids. Looked up from germline, CDR1 is LGHDT and CDR2 is YNNKEL (reference sequence). CDR3 sequence: CASSRTGARGELFF. The CDR3, as DNA: TGTGCCAGCAGCCGGACGGGGGCAAGGGGGGAGCTGTTTTTT.

This CDR3 is CSAAFTDSNQPQHF. DNA of the CDR3: TGCAGCGCCGCCTTTACGGATAGCAATCAGCCCCAGCATTTT. This chain joins TRBV29-1 and TRBJ1-5; D is undetermined. The V gene's germline CDR1 is SQVTM and CDR2 ANQGSEA. This CDR3 has 14 amino acids. V was trimmed by 7 bases and J by 0 bases, leaving 13 bases between them.

The V and J genes are TRBV2 and TRBJ2-1, with 10 bases fitting TRBD2. CDR1 and CDR2 (germline): SNHLY, FYNNEI. This CDR3 is 17 amino acids long. Germline trimming cut 10 bases from V and 6 bases from J; bases unmatched to any gene: 18. The CDR3 spells CANREWGTSADSNEQFF. Written as DNA, the CDR3 is TGTGCCAACCGGGAGTGGGGGACTAGCGCCGATTCCAATGAGCAGTTCTTC.

This clone appeared a single time. V gene TRBV28 combines with J gene TRBJ1-4; D gene uncertain. The germline gives CDR1 MDHEN, CDR2 SYDVKM. V lost 3 bases and J lost 6, with 14 bases in between. CDR3 size: 15 residues. This chain's CDR3 is CASSFGALTYEKLFF. CDR3 in DNA: TGTGCCAGCAGTTTCGGCGCCCTCACCTATGAAAAACTGTTTTTT.

The J gene is TRBJ1-1, the V gene TRBV3-1 (or the pseudogene TRBV3-2); tentatively, D is TRBD1 (6 bases). Germline CDR1 and CDR2: LGHDT and YNNKEL (reference sequence). This CDR3 has 14 amino acids. Trimming left V 4 bases short and J 1 base short, with 10 bases between. As DNA, the CDR3 is TGTGCCAGCAGCCTACGACAGGAGAACACTGAAGCTTTCTTT. Its protein product is CASSLRQENTEAFF.

V is TRBV5-4 and J is TRBJ2-2; the D is unclear. Germline lookup yields CDR1 SGHNT and CDR2 YYREEE (reference sequence). CDR3 length: 15 amino acids. V was trimmed by 0 bases and J by 0 bases, leaving 6 bases between them. The CDR3 coding sequence is TGTGCCAGCAGCTTGGGGTTCGCGAACACCGGGGAGCTGTTTTTT. This codes for CASSLGFANTGELFF.

CDR3 region: CASSLVDYQPQHF. DNA for the CDR3: TGTGCCAGCAGCCTGGTCGATTATCAGCCCCAGCATTTT. This chain links TRBV7-2 with TRBJ1-5; D is undetermined. V was trimmed by 5 bases and J by 5 bases, leaving 10 bases between them. The CDR3 runs to 13 residues. Germline V gives CDR1 SGHTA, CDR2 FQGNSA.

This clone was counted a single time. This rearrangement joins TRBV11-3 to TRBJ2-7; D possibly corresponds to TRBD2 (6 bases). The ends were cut back, 4 bases at V and 5 bases at J, with 15 bases in the middle. The CDR3 loop spans 14 amino acids. Germline assignment: CDR1 SGHNT and CDR2 YENEEA. The CDR3 DNA follows: TGTGCCAGCAGCTCATTATCTGCGGGACACGAGCAGTACTTC. This encodes CASSSLSAGHEQYF.

The table lists this clone with a count of one. The gene calls are TRBV9 and TRBJ2-1; 9 bases line up with TRBD1. Germline V gives CDR1 SGDLS, CDR2 YYNGEE. This CDR3 has 14 amino acids. V lost 4 bases and J lost 8; bases outside the gene matches: 7. The CDR3 DNA follows: TGTGCCAGCAGCTCCCGGACAGGGGAGGATGAGCAGTTCTTC. It codes for CASSSRTGEDEQFF.

The gene calls are TRBV9 and TRBJ2-5, with no clear D. This CDR3 has 13 amino acids. The germline V gene has CDR1 SGDLS and CDR2 YYNGEE. V lost 0 bases and J lost 2, with 5 bases in between. CDR3 sequence reads: CASSVAFQETQYF. The CDR3 nucleotides read TGTGCCAGCAGCGTAGCGTTTCAAGAGACCCAGTACTTC.

The chain has TRBV6-2 or TRBV6-3 and TRBJ2-1, with 9 bases fitting TRBD2. Germline CDR1 MNHEY, CDR2 SVGEGT. With V trimmed by 0 bases and J by 6 bases, 6 bases remained unmatched. The CDR3 runs 16 residues. The CDR3 sequence: CASSYSGLALPNEQFF. The CDR3 DNA is TGTGCCAGCAGTTACTCGGGACTAGCTTTACCCAATGAGCAGTTCTTC.

CDR3: CASSPTGGSNYGYTF. The CDR3 nucleotides read TGTGCCAGCAGCCCGACAGGGGGTTCTAACTATGGCTACACCTTC. The chain couples TRBV5-4 to TRBJ1-2; 9 bases agree with TRBD1. The V and J ends lost 4 bases and 0 bases, in that order; junction bases with no gene match: 4. Germline CDR1 is SGHNT and CDR2 is YYREEE (reference sequence). This CDR3 spans 15 amino acids.

This clone has just a few counts. The chain has TRBV6-4 and TRBJ1-1; TRBD1 might be the D (5 bases). The CDR3 runs to 13 residues. Germline CDR1 is MRHNA and CDR2 is SNTAGT. Trimming removed 0 bases from V and 6 bases from J, with 8 bases in between. The CDR3 coding sequence is TGTGCCAGCAGTGACTCAGGGGAGGCTGAAGCTTTCTTT. As protein: CASSDSGEAEAFF.

This chain joins TRBV2 and TRBJ2-7; 7 nucleotides line up with TRBD1. This CDR3 is 15 amino acids long. Losses at the gene ends were 1 base for V and 5 bases for J; bases not matched to a gene: 8. Germline CDR1 reads SNHLY; CDR2 reads FYNNEI. CDR3 residues: CASSEVRQGPNEQYF. The CDR3 nucleotides are TGTGCCAGCAGTGAAGTTCGACAGGGACCGAACGAGCAGTACTTC. Full variable domain (outside the CDR3, taken from reference TRBV2 and TRBJ2-7): EPEVTQTPSHQVTQMGQEVILRCVPISNHLYFYWYRQILGQKVEFLVSFYNNEISEKSEIFDDQFSVERPDGSNFTLKIRSTKLEDSAMYFCASSEVRQGPNEQYFGPGTRLTVT.